The 10 T cell receptor beta chains reported below all come from one sample, sequenced in a study of cytomegalovirus exposure and HLA in healthy donors. Clones were sequenced by immunoSEQ multiplex PCR, and TCRdb holds only the in-frame ones, with some missing. The repertoire has about 240,000 clones, more than 75% of them found once; the top ten carry 1% to 1.5%. The sample comprised PBMCs. These receptors were taken from a woman aged 30 to 39 in good health and CMV-seropositive.

The V call is TRBV6-4, the J call TRBJ2-3; unclear D gene. This CDR3 comprises 17 residues. V was cut by 5 bases and J by 2 bases, with 20 bases left in between. From germline, CDR1 is MRHNA and CDR2 SNTAGT. The CDR3: CASSNVAYRPDTDTQYF. The CDR3 DNA reads TGTGCCAGCAGTAACGTAGCTTACCGTCCCGACACAGATACGCAGTATTTT.

This chain connects TRBV5-6 to TRBJ1-2; D is uncertain. The germline gives CDR1 SGHDT, CDR2 YYEEEE. Trimming pared 2 bases from V and 8 bases from J, leaving 10 bases between. The CDR3 extends over 12 amino acids. CDR3 nucleotides: TGTGCCAGCAGCTTTGGGCGTCAAGGCTACACCTTC. Translated: CASSFGRQGYTF.

The V and J genes are TRBV11-2 and TRBJ2-7, with D possibly TRBD2 on 5 matching bases. Trimming removed 3 bases from V and 7 bases from J, with 16 bases in between. CDR1 and CDR2 (germline): SGHAT, FQNNGV. This CDR3 region has 14 residues. This CDR3 is CASSFDPTSGEQYF. CDR3 coding DNA: TGTGCCAGCAGCTTTGACCCGACGTCGGGGGAGCAGTACTTC.

In its sample, this clone was seen once. V usage is TRBV7-6 and J usage is TRBJ2-3; the D is unclear. The CDR3 extends over 16 amino acids. Trimming pared 1 base from V and 2 bases from J, leaving 13 bases between. CDR1 is SGHVS, CDR2 FNYEAQ, per germline. The CDR3 protein is CASSLVPPQPTDTQYF. DNA of the CDR3: TGTGCCAGCAGCTTAGTGCCCCCACAACCCACAGATACGCAGTATTTT.

The CDR3 DNA reads as TGTGCCAGCAGTACCCCTCTATACGGCTACACCTTC. This translates into CASSTPLYGYTF. The rearrangement joins TRBV6-5 to TRBJ1-2; D is unclear. The germline gives CDR1 MNHEY, CDR2 SVGAGI. Deletions cut 5 bases from V and 8 bases from J, with 12 bases between. CDR3 length: 12 residues.

The gene calls are TRBV5-1 and TRBJ2-3; no firm D call. V shed 4 bases and J shed 2 bases, with 14 bases lying between them. The CDR3 is 15 residues long. Germline V gives CDR1 SGHRS, CDR2 YFSETQ. This CDR3 is CASSPEPSATDTQYF. CDR3 DNA: TGCGCCAGCAGCCCGGAGCCGTCAGCCACAGATACGCAGTATTTT.

This chain connects TRBV2 to TRBJ2-3; 12 bases fit TRBD2. This CDR3 is built from 15 residues. The germline CDR1 and CDR2 sequences are SNHLY and FYNNEI. After removal of 9 bases from V and 1 base from J, the junction contained 5 bases not matched to a gene. The CDR3 spells CARRTSGVRTDTQYF. The CDR3 DNA is TGTGCCAGGAGGACTAGCGGGGTACGCACAGATACGCAGTATTTT. Together with reference TRBV2 and TRBJ2-3, the CDR3 gives the full variable domain: EPEVTQTPSHQVTQMGQEVILRCVPISNHLYFYWYRQILGQKVEFLVSFYNNEISEKSEIFDDQFSVERPDGSNFTLKIRSTKLEDSAMYFCARRTSGVRTDTQYFGPGTRLTVL.

The chain combines TRBV28 with TRBJ2-5; D perhaps matches TRBD1 (5 bases). V lost 6 bases to trimming and J lost 5 bases, with 16 bases between them. Germline V gene data show CDR1 as MDHEN and CDR2 as SYDVKM. The CDR3 extends over 14 amino acids. The CDR3 region has the DNA TGTGCCAGCAGCCTGGGGCAGTTCCTCGAGACCCAGTACTTC. Its translation: CASSLGQFLETQYF.

This clone was observed a single time. This chain connects TRBV10-3 to TRBJ1-2; D call uncertain. CDR1 and CDR2 from the germline V gene are ENHRY and SYGVKD. This CDR3 is 13 amino acids long. Trimming took off 7 bases at V and 2 bases at J, with 11 bases between the two ends. The CDR3 reads CAINIGGNYGYTF. The CDR3 DNA is TGTGCCATCAATATAGGAGGAAACTATGGCTACACCTTC.

The rearrangement links TRBV6-5 to TRBJ2-1; D unclear. This CDR3 has 13 amino acids. Trimming shortened V by 1 base and J by 15 bases, and 16 bases separated the two germline ends. The germline CDR1 and CDR2 sequences are MNHEY and SVGAGI. The CDR3 loop is CASSYYPRSKPFF. The CDR3 nucleotides are TGTGCCAGCAGTTACTACCCCAGAAGTAAACCGTTCTTC.